Listed below are T cell receptor beta chains from one sample, sequenced in a study of T cells in Graves' hyperthyroidism and ophthalmopathy. TCRdb passed the multiplex PCR reads through MiXCR, listing each CDR3 protein once. The sample gives hundreds of thousands of distinct CDR3 sequences, roughly 15% of which show up once; 3.8% is in the top ten. Sequencing was done on a sample of blood. Source of these receptors: a woman aged 25 to 39 with Graves' hyperthyroidism. CDR3s leave out the opening cysteine and the closing phenylalanine or tryptophan.

j_gene: TRBJ1-5; v_gene: TRBV10-3; CDR3aa: AISDGQNQPQH
j_gene: TRBJ1-2; v_gene: TRBV6-1; CDR3aa: ASSQTGSYGYT
j_gene: TRBJ2-1; v_gene: TRBV27; CDR3aa: ASSPVRTSGRAVYNEQF
j_gene: TRBJ2-5; v_gene: TRBV30; CDR3aa: TGTGRLQETQY
j_gene: TRBJ2-7; v_gene: TRBV3-1; CDR3aa: ASSRLADSYEQY
j_gene: TRBJ2-3; v_gene: TRBV6-1; CDR3aa: ASTSQWDGSGTDTQY
j_gene: TRBJ2-5; v_gene: TRBV29-1; CDR3aa: SDLDREETQY
j_gene: TRBJ1-1; v_gene: TRBV9; CDR3aa: ASSGGPDPEAF
j_gene: TRBJ1-1; v_gene: TRBV6-6; CDR3aa: ASSYSGVTEAF
j_gene: TRBJ2-3; v_gene: TRBV2; CDR3aa: ASVAEYSVDTQY
j_gene: TRBJ2-5; v_gene: TRBV2; CDR3aa: ASSVQYRIETQY
j_gene: TRBJ2-1; v_gene: TRBV11-3; CDR3aa: ASLNRTSSSYNEQF
j_gene: TRBJ2-7; v_gene: TRBV20-1; CDR3aa: SASDTGYEQY
j_gene: TRBJ2-5; v_gene: TRBV3-1; CDR3aa: ASSHPQGGQETQY
j_gene: TRBJ1-6; v_gene: TRBV27; CDR3aa: ASSPLGNYNSPLH
j_gene: TRBJ1-1; v_gene: TRBV5-1; CDR3aa: ASSLRAGPGTEAF
j_gene: TRBJ2-7; v_gene: TRBV28; CDR3aa: ASSSGTSGTEQY
j_gene: TRBJ2-1; v_gene: TRBV20-1; CDR3aa: SAEGTAIYNEQF
j_gene: TRBJ2-4; v_gene: TRBV27; CDR3aa: ASRQQGANIQY
j_gene: TRBJ2-5; v_gene: TRBV7-6; CDR3aa: ASSLVEGDETQY
j_gene: TRBJ2-1; v_gene: TRBV28; CDR3aa: ASGHPLSNEQF
j_gene: TRBJ2-2; v_gene: TRBV7-2; CDR3aa: ASSPTGTANTGELF
j_gene: TRBJ1-1; v_gene: TRBV19; CDR3aa: ASSMPGSAAKGTEAF
j_gene: TRBJ2-1; v_gene: TRBV2; CDR3aa: ASSEKGLWEQF
j_gene: TRBJ1-5; v_gene: TRBV30; CDR3aa: AWGDRGYQPQH
j_gene: TRBJ2-7; v_gene: TRBV9; CDR3aa: ASSARLAGGTGLISEQY
j_gene: TRBJ2-7; v_gene: TRBV18; CDR3aa: ASSPPGGVGEQY
j_gene: TRBJ2-1; v_gene: TRBV9; CDR3aa: ASSVGGLAGASEQF
j_gene: TRBJ2-7; v_gene: TRBV13; CDR3aa: ASSLTPGTASYEQY
j_gene: TRBJ2-2; v_gene: TRBV27; CDR3aa: ASSLTMTGGYGGELF
j_gene: TRBJ2-7; v_gene: TRBV28; CDR3aa: ASSSMREGFYEQY
j_gene: TRBJ2-6; v_gene: TRBV24-1; CDR3aa: ATSEPPRGSGANVLT
j_gene: TRBJ1-6; v_gene: TRBV2; CDR3aa: ASSEGGSPLH
j_gene: TRBJ2-7; v_gene: TRBV14; CDR3aa: ASDSGTGSYEQY
j_gene: TRBJ1-1; v_gene: TRBV28; CDR3aa: ASSPPSGWRVEAF
j_gene: TRBJ2-5; v_gene: TRBV5-1; CDR3aa: ASSLFGVEETQY
j_gene: TRBJ2-2; v_gene: TRBV20-1; CDR3aa: SARGLADDITGELF
j_gene: TRBJ1-5; v_gene: TRBV7-8; CDR3aa: ASSLGPRGNQPQH
j_gene: TRBJ1-3; v_gene: TRBV20-1; CDR3aa: SARDDWADDSGDTIY
j_gene: TRBJ1-4; v_gene: TRBV2; CDR3aa: ASSVGTGSNEKLF
j_gene: TRBJ2-7; v_gene: TRBV11-2; CDR3aa: ASRRDRENYEQY
j_gene: TRBJ1-1; v_gene: TRBV4-1; CDR3aa: ASSHRNGFGNMNTEAF
j_gene: TRBJ2-3; v_gene: TRBV27; CDR3aa: ASSMGGTDTQY
j_gene: TRBJ1-4; v_gene: TRBV2; CDR3aa: ASIRGNNEKLF
j_gene: TRBJ2-5; v_gene: TRBV5-8; CDR3aa: ASSPSVYQETQY
j_gene: TRBJ2-5; v_gene: TRBV27; CDR3aa: ASTRLAGETQY
j_gene: TRBJ2-7; v_gene: TRBV2; CDR3aa: ASSETAGGMLEQY
j_gene: TRBJ2-7; v_gene: TRBV6-1; CDR3aa: ASKLAESYEQY
j_gene: TRBJ1-1; v_gene: TRBV5-1; CDR3aa: ASSEDPNTEAF
j_gene: TRBJ1-1; v_gene: TRBV19; CDR3aa: ASSQMGTGGSEAF
j_gene: TRBJ2-7; v_gene: TRBV28; CDR3aa: ASSRTAYEQY
j_gene: TRBJ1-2; v_gene: TRBV20-1; CDR3aa: SARDLGQKIYGYT
j_gene: TRBJ1-3; v_gene: TRBV10-3; CDR3aa: AISETSGDTIY